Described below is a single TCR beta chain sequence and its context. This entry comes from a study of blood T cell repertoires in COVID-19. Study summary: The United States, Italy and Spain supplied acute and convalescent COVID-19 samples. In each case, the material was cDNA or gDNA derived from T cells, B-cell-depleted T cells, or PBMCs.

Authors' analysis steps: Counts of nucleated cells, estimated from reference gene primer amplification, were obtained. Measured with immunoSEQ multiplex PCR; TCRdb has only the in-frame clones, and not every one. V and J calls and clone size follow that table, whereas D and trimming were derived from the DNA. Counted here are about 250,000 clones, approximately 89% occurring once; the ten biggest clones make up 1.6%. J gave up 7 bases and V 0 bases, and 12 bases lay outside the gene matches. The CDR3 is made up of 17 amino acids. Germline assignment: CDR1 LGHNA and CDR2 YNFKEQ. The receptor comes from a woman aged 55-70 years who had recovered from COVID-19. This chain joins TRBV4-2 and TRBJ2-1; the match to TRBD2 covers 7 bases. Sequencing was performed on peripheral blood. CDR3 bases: TGTGCCAGCAGCCAAGATAGGGCGGGGGTCCCCGGGAATGAGCAGTTCTTC. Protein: CASSQDRAGVPGNEQFF.